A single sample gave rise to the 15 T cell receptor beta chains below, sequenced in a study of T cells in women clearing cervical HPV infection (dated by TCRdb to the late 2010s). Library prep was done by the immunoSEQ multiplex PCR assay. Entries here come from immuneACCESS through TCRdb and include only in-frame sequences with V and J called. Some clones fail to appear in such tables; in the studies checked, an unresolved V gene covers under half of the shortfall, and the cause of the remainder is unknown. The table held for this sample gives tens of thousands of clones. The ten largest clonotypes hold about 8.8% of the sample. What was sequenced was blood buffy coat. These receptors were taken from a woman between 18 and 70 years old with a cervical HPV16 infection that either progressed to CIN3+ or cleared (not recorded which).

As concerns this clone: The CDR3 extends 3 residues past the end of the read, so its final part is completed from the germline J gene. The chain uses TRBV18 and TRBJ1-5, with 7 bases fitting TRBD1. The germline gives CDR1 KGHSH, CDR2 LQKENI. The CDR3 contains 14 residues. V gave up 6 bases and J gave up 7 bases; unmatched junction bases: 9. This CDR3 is CASSQGERLQPQHF. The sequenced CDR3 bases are TGTGCCAGCTCCCAGGGGGAGAGACTACAGCCC.

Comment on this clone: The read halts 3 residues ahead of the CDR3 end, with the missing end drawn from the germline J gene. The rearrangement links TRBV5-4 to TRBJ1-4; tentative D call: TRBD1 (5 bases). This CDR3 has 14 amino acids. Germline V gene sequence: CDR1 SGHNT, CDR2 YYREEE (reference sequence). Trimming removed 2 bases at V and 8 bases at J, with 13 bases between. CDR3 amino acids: CASSLGAGEEKLFF. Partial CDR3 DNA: TGTGCCAGCAGCTTAGGGGCCGGAGAAGAAAAA.

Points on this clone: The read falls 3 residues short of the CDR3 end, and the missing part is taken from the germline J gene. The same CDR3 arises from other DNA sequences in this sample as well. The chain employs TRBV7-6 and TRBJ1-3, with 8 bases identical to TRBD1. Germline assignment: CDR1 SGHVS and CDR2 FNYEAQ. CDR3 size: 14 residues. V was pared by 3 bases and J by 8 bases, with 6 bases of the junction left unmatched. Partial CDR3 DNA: TGTGCCAGCAGCTTGGTCCAGGGGGCGGACACC. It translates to CASSLVQGADT. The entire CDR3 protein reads CASSLVQGADTIYF.

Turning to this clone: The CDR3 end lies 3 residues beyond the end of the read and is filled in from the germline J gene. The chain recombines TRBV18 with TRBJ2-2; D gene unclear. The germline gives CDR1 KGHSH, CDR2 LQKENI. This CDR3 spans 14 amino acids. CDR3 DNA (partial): TGTGCCAGCTCACCACGGCGGATTAATGAAAAG. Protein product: CASSPRRINEK. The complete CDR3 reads CASSPRRINEKLFF.

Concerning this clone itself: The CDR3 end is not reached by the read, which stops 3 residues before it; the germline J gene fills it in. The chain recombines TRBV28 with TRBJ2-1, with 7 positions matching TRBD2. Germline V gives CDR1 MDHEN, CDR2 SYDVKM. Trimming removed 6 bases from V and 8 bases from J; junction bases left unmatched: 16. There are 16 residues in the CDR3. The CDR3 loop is CASRYSGTIAVYEQFF. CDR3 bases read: TGTGCCAGCAGATACTCCGGGACTATAGCGGTCTATGAG.

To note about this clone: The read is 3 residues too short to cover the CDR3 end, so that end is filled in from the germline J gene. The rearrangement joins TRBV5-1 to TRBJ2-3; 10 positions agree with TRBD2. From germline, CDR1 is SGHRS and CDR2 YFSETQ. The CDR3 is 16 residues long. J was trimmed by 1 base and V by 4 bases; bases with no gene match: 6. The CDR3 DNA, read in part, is TGCGCCAGCAGCGGACTAGCGGTGGGCCGCACAGATACG. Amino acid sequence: CASSGLAVGRTDT. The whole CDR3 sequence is CASSGLAVGRTDTQYF. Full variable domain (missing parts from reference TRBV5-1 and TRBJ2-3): KAGVTQTPRYLIKTRGQQVTLSCSPISGHRSVSWYQQTPGQGLQFLFEYFSETQRNKGNFPGRFSGRQFSNSRSEMNVSTLELGDSALYLCASSGLAVGRTDTQYFGPGTRLTVL.

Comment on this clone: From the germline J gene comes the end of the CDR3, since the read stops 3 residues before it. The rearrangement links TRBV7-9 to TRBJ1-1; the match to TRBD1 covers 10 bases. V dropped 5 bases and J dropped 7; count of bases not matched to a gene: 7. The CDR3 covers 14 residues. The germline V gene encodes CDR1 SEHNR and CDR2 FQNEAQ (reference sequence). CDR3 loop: CASSQGTGASEAFF. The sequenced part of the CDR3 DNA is TGTGCCAGCAGCCAAGGGACAGGGGCGAGTGAA. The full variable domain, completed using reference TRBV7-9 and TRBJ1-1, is DTGVSQNPRHKITKRGQNVTFRCDPISEHNRLYWYRQTLGQGPEFLTYFQNEAQLEKSRLLSDRFSAERPKGSFSTLEIQRTEQGDSAMYLCASSQGTGASEAFFGQGTRLTVV.

The CDR3 protein is CASSLVRGSNEKAFF. CDR3 DNA, as far as it was read: TGTGCCAGCAGCTTAGTGCGGGGGTCTAATGAAAAA. V is TRBV7-9 and J is TRBJ1-1; D is perhaps TRBD1 (5 bases). The read is 3 residues too short to cover the CDR3 end, so that end is filled in from the germline J gene. CDR3 size: 15 residues. Per the germline V gene, CDR1 is SEHNR and CDR2 is FQNEAQ (reference sequence).

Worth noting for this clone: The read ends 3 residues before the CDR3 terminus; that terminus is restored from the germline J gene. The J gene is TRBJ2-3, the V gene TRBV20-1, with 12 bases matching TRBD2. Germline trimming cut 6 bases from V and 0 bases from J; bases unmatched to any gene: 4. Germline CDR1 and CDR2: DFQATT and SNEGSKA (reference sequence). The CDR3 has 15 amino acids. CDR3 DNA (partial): TGCAGTGCGCTAGCGGGGGGGGGTAGCACAGATACG. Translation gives CSALAGGGSTDT. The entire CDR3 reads CSALAGGGSTDTQYF.

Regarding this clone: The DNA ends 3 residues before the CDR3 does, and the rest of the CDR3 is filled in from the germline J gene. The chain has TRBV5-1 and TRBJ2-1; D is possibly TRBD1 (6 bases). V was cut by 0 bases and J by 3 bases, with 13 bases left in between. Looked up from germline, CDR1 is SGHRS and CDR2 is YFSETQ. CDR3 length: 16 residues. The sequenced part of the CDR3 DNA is TGCGCCAGCAGCTTGGTCTCCACAGGGAACTACAATGAG. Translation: CASSLVSTGNYNE. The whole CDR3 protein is CASSLVSTGNYNEQFF.

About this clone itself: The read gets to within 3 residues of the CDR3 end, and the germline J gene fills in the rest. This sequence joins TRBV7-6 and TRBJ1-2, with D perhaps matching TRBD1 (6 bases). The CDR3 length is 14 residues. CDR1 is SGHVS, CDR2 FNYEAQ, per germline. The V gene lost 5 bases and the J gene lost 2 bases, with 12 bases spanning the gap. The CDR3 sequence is CASSAGDGNYGYTF. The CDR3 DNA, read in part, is TGTGCCAGCAGCGCAGGGGACGGAAACTATGGC.

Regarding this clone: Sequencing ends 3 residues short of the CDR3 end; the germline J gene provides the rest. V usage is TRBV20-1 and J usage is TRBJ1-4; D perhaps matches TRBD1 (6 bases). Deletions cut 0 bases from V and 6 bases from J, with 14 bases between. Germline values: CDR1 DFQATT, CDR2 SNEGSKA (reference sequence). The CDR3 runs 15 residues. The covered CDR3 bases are TGCAGTGCTAGAGATGGCCGGGGGGCTGATGAAAAA. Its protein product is CSARDGRGADEK. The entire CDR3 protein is CSARDGRGADEKLFF.

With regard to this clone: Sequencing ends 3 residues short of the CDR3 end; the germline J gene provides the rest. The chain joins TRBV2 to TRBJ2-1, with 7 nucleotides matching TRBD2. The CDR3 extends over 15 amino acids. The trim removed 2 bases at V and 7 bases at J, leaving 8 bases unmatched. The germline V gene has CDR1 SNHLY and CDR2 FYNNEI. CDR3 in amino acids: CASSENWRGSNEQFF. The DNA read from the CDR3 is TGTGCCAGCAGTGAAAACTGGCGGGGGTCTAATGAG.

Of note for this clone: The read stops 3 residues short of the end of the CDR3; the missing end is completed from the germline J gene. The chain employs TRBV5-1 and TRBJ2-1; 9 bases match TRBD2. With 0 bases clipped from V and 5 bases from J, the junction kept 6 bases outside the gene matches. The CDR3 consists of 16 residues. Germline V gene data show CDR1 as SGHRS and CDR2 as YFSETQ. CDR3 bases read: TGCGCCAGCAGCTTGGCCGCGGGAGGGATCGACAATGAG. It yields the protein CASSLAAGGIDNE. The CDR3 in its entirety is CASSLAAGGIDNEQFF.

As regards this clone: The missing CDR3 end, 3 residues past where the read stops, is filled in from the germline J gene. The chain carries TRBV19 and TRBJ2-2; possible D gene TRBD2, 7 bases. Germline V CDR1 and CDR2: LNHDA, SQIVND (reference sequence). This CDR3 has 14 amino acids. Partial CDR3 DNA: TGTGCCAGTAGTATAAGGGGGGGTTATGAAAAG. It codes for CASSIRGGYEK. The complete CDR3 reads CASSIRGGYEKLFF.